Below, 21 T cell receptor beta chains from the same sample are listed, as sequenced in a study of PD-L1 blockade in urothelial cancer. Using immunoSEQ multiplex PCR, the repertoire was profiled, and TCRdb retains in-frame clones only, with some absent. The table has about 36,000 clones, more than 75% seen once; the top ten hold 10% to 13%. The time point was: peripheral blood 6 weeks after treatment start. The sequencing used PBMCs, collected around atezolizumab (anti-PD-L1) treatment. These receptor sequences come from a man in his forties with urothelial cancer.

The genes are TRBV4-2 and TRBJ1-1; D might be TRBD1 (5 bases). The CDR3 runs 14 residues. The V end was cut by 0 bases, the J end by 4 bases, with 9 bases between. Germline-derived CDR1 and CDR2 are LGHNA and YNFKEQ. CDR3 sequence reads: CASSQDQGSTEAFF. As DNA, the CDR3 is TGTGCCAGCAGCCAAGACCAGGGTAGCACTGAAGCTTTCTTT.

The rearrangement links TRBV6-5 to TRBJ2-6; a weak D match, TRBD1 (5 bases). Germline-derived CDR1 and CDR2 are MNHEY and SVGAGI. There are 14 residues in the CDR3. Trimming removed 8 bases from V and 0 bases from J, with 8 bases in between. The CDR3 spells CASHRGSGANVLTF. CDR3 nucleotide sequence: TGTGCCAGCCATAGGGGCTCTGGGGCCAACGTCCTGACTTTC.

This chain uses TRBV30 with TRBJ1-2; 7 bases agree with TRBD1. Germline V gives CDR1 GTSNPN, CDR2 SVGIG (reference sequence). V was pared by 0 bases and J by 13 bases, with 17 bases of the junction left unmatched. This CDR3 has 15 amino acids. CDR3 protein: CAWSVRGITEGRLTF. DNA of the CDR3: TGTGCCTGGAGTGTCAGGGGGATAACCGAGGGGAGACTCACCTTC. The full variable domain, completed using reference TRBV30 and TRBJ1-2, is SQTIHQWPATLVQPVGSPLSLECTVEGTSNPNLYWYRQAAGRGLQLLFYSVGIGQISSEVPQNLSASRPQDRQFILSSKKLLLSDSGFYLCAWSVRGITEGRLTFGSGTRLTVV.

The chain employs TRBV7-9 and TRBJ2-1, with a weak D call TRBD1 (6 bases). Per germline, CDR1 SEHNR and CDR2 FQNEAQ (reference sequence). This CDR3 spans 17 amino acids. The V end was cut by 4 bases, the J end by 0 bases, with 16 bases between. CDR3 DNA sequence: TGTGCCAGCAGCTCGACAGGTATTGCGAGCTCCTACAATGAGCAGTTCTTC. It translates to CASSSTGIASSYNEQFF.

V is TRBV4-3 and J is TRBJ1-2; D unclear. The CDR3 sequence is 15 residues long. Germline CDR1 is LGHNA and CDR2 is YSLEER. V dropped 0 bases and J dropped 0 bases, with 8 bases sitting between them. CDR3 nucleotides: TGCGCCAGCAGCCAAGATCAATCGGCTAACTATGGCTACACCTTC. This translates into CASSQDQSANYGYTF.

This sequence joins TRBV5-8 and TRBJ1-1; D is uncertain. Per germline, CDR1 SGHTS and CDR2 YDEGEE. Trimming removed 5 bases at V and 1 base at J, with 9 bases between. CDR3 size: 13 residues. The CDR3 sequence: CASRYSGNTEAFF. CDR3 bases: TGTGCCAGCAGGTATTCGGGGAACACTGAAGCTTTCTTT. The whole variable domain, remainder taken from reference TRBV5-8 and TRBJ1-1, is EAGVTQSPTHLIKTRGQQATLRCSPISGHTSVYWYQQALGLGLQFLLWYDEGEERNRGNFPPRFSGRQFPNYSSELNVNALELEDSALYLCASRYSGNTEAFFGQGTRLTVV.

DNA for the CDR3: TGTGCCAGTAGTAGTGTCGGGGGGGGGAACACTGAAGCTTTCTTT. Residues: CASSSVGGGNTEAFF. The genes are TRBV19 and TRBJ1-1; TRBD1 might be the D (5 bases). The germline V gene encodes CDR1 LNHDA and CDR2 SQIVND (reference sequence). The CDR3 loop spans 15 amino acids. V lost 4 bases to trimming and J lost 1 base, with 13 bases between them.

V is TRBV5-4 and J is TRBJ2-1, with TRBD2 matching 7 bases. The CDR3 loop spans 16 amino acids. With 3 bases clipped from V and 10 bases from J, the junction kept 16 bases outside the gene matches. CDR1 is SGHNT, CDR2 YYREEE, per germline (reference sequence). DNA for the CDR3: TGTGCCAGCAGCTCGTTTGTAGGGCAAGGACTAGGCGAGCAGTTCTTC. It specifies CASSSFVGQGLGEQFF.

This chain links TRBV20-1 with TRBJ2-5, with D perhaps TRBD2 (5 bases). V was clipped by 6 bases and J by 7 bases, with 12 bases between them. CDR1 DFQATT and CDR2 SNEGSKA come from the germline V gene (reference sequence). The CDR3 spans 11 residues. CDR3 sequence reads: CSASNEGTQYF. CDR3 coding DNA: TGCAGTGCCTCGAATGAGGGGACCCAGTACTTC.

The chain uses TRBV5-1 and TRBJ2-7; the match to TRBD2 covers 12 bases. V gave up 4 bases and J gave up 5 bases; unmatched junction bases: 7. Germline V lookup: CDR1 SGHRS, CDR2 YFSETQ. The CDR3 loop spans 15 amino acids. Written as DNA, the CDR3 is TGCGCCAGCAGCCCATCGACTAGCGGGAGCAACGAGCAGTACTTC. It translates to CASSPSTSGSNEQYF.

The chain is built from TRBV7-2 and TRBJ2-1; D unresolved. Germline CDR1 SGHTA, CDR2 FQGNSA. This CDR3 spans 13 amino acids. Trimming removed 1 base from V and 9 bases from J, with 10 bases in between. This CDR3 reads CASSLGVASEQFF. The CDR3 DNA reads TGTGCCAGCAGCTTAGGGGTAGCCTCTGAGCAGTTCTTC.

The rearrangement links TRBV7-6 to TRBJ2-1, with D perhaps TRBD1 (7 bases). V was clipped by 5 bases and J by 2 bases, with 16 bases between them. The CDR3 has 16 amino acids. The V gene's germline CDR1 is SGHVS and CDR2 FNYEAQ. In nucleotides, the CDR3 is TGTGCCAGCAGCCCGGAAGCAGGGGGGACCTACAATGAGCAGTTCTTC. It yields the protein CASSPEAGGTYNEQFF.

The rearrangement links TRBV25-1 to TRBJ2-1, with D maybe TRBD2 (5 bases). The germline V gene encodes CDR1 MGHDK and CDR2 SYGVNS. The CDR3 consists of 15 residues. Trimming pared 2 bases from V and 4 bases from J, leaving 12 bases between. As DNA, the CDR3 is TGTGCCAGCAGTGAAGGACTTTCTTATTACAATGAGCAGTTCTTC. Amino acids: CASSEGLSYYNEQFF. The variable domain in full, with the rest retrieved from reference TRBV25-1 and TRBJ2-1, is EADIYQTPRYLVIGTGKKITLECSQTMGHDKMYWYQQDPGMELHLIHYSYGVNSTEKGDLSSESTVSRIRTEHFPLTLESARPSHTSQYLCASSEGLSYYNEQFFGPGTRLTVL.

The genes are TRBV7-2 and TRBJ1-3; 8 bases are a match to TRBD1. Germline CDR1 reads SGHTA; CDR2 reads FQGNSA. Germline trimming cut 5 bases from V and 2 bases from J; bases unmatched to any gene: 8. The length of the CDR3 is 16 residues. In DNA form, the CDR3 reads TGTGCCAGCAGCCCCCCGGACAGGGAAGCTGGAAACACCATATATTTT. The encoded protein is CASSPPDREAGNTIYF. The full variable domain, with the rest looked up from reference TRBV7-2 and TRBJ1-3, is GAGVSQSPSNKVTEKGKDVELRCDPISGHTALYWYRQSLGQGLEFLIYFQGNSAPDKSGLPSDRFSAERTGGSVSTLTIQRTQQEDSAVYLCASSPPDREAGNTIYFGEGSWLTVV.

The rearrangement uses TRBV28 and TRBJ2-7; perhaps TRBD2 as D (6 bases). Trimming shortened V by 8 bases and J by 3 bases, and 14 bases separated the two germline ends. Germline V CDR1 and CDR2: MDHEN, SYDVKM. There are 13 residues in the CDR3. The CDR3 reads CASLLAPNYEQYF. CDR3 DNA sequence: TGTGCCAGCCTACTAGCACCTAACTACGAGCAGTACTTC.

V gene TRBV19 combines with J gene TRBJ1-1; D gene unclear. The germline V and J ends were trimmed by 5 bases and 4 bases, with 11 bases remaining between them. The germline V gene has CDR1 LNHDA and CDR2 SQIVND (reference sequence). The CDR3 totals 13 residues. CDR3 coding DNA: TGTGCCAGTAGTCCCGGAGTTAGCACTGAAGCTTTCTTT. Its protein is CASSPGVSTEAFF.

The chain links TRBV7-9 to TRBJ1-2, with D unclear. Germline V gene sequence: CDR1 SEHNR, CDR2 FQNEAQ (reference sequence). Trimming removed 5 bases from V and 4 bases from J, with 8 bases in between. CDR3 size: 12 residues. CDR3 region: CASSPFPYGYTF. In DNA form, the CDR3 reads TGTGCCAGCAGCCCCTTCCCCTATGGCTACACCTTC.

The V call is TRBV5-1, the J call TRBJ2-7; possible D gene TRBD2, 7 bases. From germline, CDR1 is SGHRS and CDR2 YFSETQ. This CDR3 spans 15 amino acids. V was shortened by 4 bases and J by 2 bases, with 16 bases between the two germline ends. CDR3 sequence (DNA): TGCGCCAGCAGCGACCCGCAGCGGGACACCTACGAGCAGTACTTC. The encoded protein is CASSDPQRDTYEQYF.

The chain links TRBV27 to TRBJ2-7, with a tentative D call TRBD2 (6 bases). The CDR3 runs 14 residues. Per germline, CDR1 MNHEY and CDR2 SMNVEV (reference sequence). V lost 1 base to trimming and J lost 5 bases, with 12 bases between them. CDR3 region: CASSLLGGGDEQYF. The CDR3, as DNA: TGTGCCAGCAGTTTATTGGGAGGAGGGGACGAGCAGTACTTC.

The V call is TRBV11-2, the J call TRBJ2-3, with D possibly being TRBD2 (6 bases). Germline-derived CDR1 and CDR2 are SGHAT and FQNNGV. The CDR3 consists of 16 residues. Trimming removed 1 base from V and 5 bases from J, with 16 bases in between. CDR3 residues: CASSLGLVGRKDTQYF. For the CDR3, the DNA is TGTGCCAGCAGCTTAGGACTAGTGGGGCGGAAAGATACGCAGTATTTT.

This chain joins TRBV7-9 and TRBJ2-7; D perhaps matches TRBD2 (5 bases). This CDR3 is built from 12 residues. CDR1 and CDR2 (germline): SEHNR, FQNEAQ (reference sequence). V lost 5 bases, J lost 6 bases, and 11 bases lay in between. The chain's CDR3 is CASSTQSGEQYF. CDR3 nucleotides: TGTGCCAGCAGCACTCAAAGCGGCGAGCAGTACTTC.